The 27 T cell receptor beta chains below were found in one sample sequenced in a study of T cells in Graves' hyperthyroidism and ophthalmopathy. RNA transcripts yielded amplified TCR beta CDR3 regions. The HTBI primer set drove a first-round RT-PCR of the TCR CDR3. A single record per CDR3 protein comes from TCRdb applying MiXCR to the multiplex PCR reads. This table holds around 290,000 distinct CDR3 sequences, roughly 15% found once. Sequencing input: blood. These TCRs come from a woman aged 30 to 39 with Graves' hyperthyroidism that later progressed to Graves' ophthalmopathy.

This clonotype was picked up many times. V and J are TRBV3-1 and TRBJ2-3; 7 bases line up with TRBD2. V lost 5 bases and J lost 2; bases outside the gene matches: 10. Germline V lookup: CDR1 LGHDT, CDR2 YNNKEL (reference sequence). This CDR3 is built from 16 residues. Here the CDR3 reads CASSSSLAGYTDTQYF. The DNA of the CDR3 is TGTGCCAGCAGCTCCAGTTTAGCGGGTTACACAGATACGCAGTATTTT.

This clonotype has more than one count but fewer than ten. The rearrangement uses TRBV15 and TRBJ2-4, with 9 bases that match TRBD1. Trimming cost V 5 bases and J 0 bases; bases outside gene matches: 8. Germline-derived CDR1 and CDR2 are LNHNV and YYDKDF (reference sequence). CDR3 length equals 17 residues. The DNA for the CDR3 is TGTGCCACCAGCTGGTGGGGACAGGGCTTAGCCAAAAACATTCAGTACTTC. Translation: CATSWWGQGLAKNIQYF.

This clonotype was detected ten times or more. J is TRBJ2-3 and V is TRBV20-1; 9 bases match TRBD2. The V segment lost 3 bases and the J segment 6 bases; nucleotides outside the gene matches: 22. The CDR3 totals 19 residues. In germline, CDR1 is DFQATT, CDR2 SNEGSKA (reference sequence). CDR3 amino acids: CSARGGSSGTEIDLDTQYF. CDR3 nucleotide sequence: TGCAGTGCTAGGGGGGGTTCTAGCGGGACAGAAATAGACTTGGATACGCAGTATTTT.

This clonotype was seen a handful of times. This rearrangement joins TRBV7-3 to TRBJ2-2; tentative D call: TRBD2 (6 bases). With 4 bases removed from V and 7 bases from J, the gap between germline ends came to 10 bases. The CDR3 covers 13 residues. Germline CDR1 SGHTA, CDR2 FQGTGA. The CDR3 region has the DNA TGTGCCAGCAGCTACTTAGCGGACGGGGAGCTGTTTTTT. Amino acids: CASSYLADGELFF. Based on the CDR3 plus reference TRBV7-3 and TRBJ2-2, the full variable domain is GAGVSQTPSNKVTEKGKYVELRCDPISGHTALYWYRQSLGQGPEFLIYFQGTGAADDSGLPNDRFFAVRPEGSVSTLKIQRTERGDSAVYLCASSYLADGELFFGEGSRLTVL.

With regard to this clonotype: Possible read error: a much larger clone is one base away. The J gene is TRBJ2-7, the V gene TRBV4-2; possibly TRBD2 for D (6 bases). There are 15 residues in the CDR3. CDR1 and CDR2 (germline): LGHNA, YNFKEQ. The CDR3 region is CPSSQDRGIGYEQYF. The CDR3 DNA sequence: TGTCCCAGCAGCCAAGATCGGGGGATCGGATACGAGCAGTACTTC.

Many counts were recorded for this clonotype. The CDR3 is CASSSQGQGHEQYF. The CDR3 DNA reads TGTGCCAGCAGTTCGCAAGGACAGGGGCACGAGCAGTACTTC. The chain links TRBV12-3 or TRBV12-4 to TRBJ2-7; 9 bases match TRBD1. J was trimmed by 5 bases and V by 4 bases; bases with no gene match: 6. This CDR3 is built from 14 residues.

This clonotype came up many times. The CDR3 DNA reads as TGTGCCAGCAGCCAGAATCCGGGACCGGATGGCTATGGCTACACCTTC. Its translation: CASSQNPGPDGYGYTF. The chain uses TRBV7-6 and TRBJ1-2, with D perhaps TRBD1 (5 bases). The CDR3 sequence is 16 residues long. Trimming took 5 bases from V and 4 from J, leaving 20 bases between them. Germline loops: CDR1 SGHVS, CDR2 FNYEAQ.

This chain connects TRBV5-6 to TRBJ2-7; D unresolved. CDR1 SGHDT and CDR2 YYEEEE come from the germline V gene. V gave up 3 bases and J gave up 4 bases, with 8 bases separating them. CDR3 length equals 12 residues. CDR3 amino acids: CASSSYRYEQYF. The CDR3 DNA reads TGTGCCAGCAGCTCGTACCGTTACGAGCAGTACTTC. Full variable domain (remainder filled in from reference TRBV5-6 and TRBJ2-7): DAGVTQSPTHLIKTRGQQVTLRCSPKSGHDTVSWYQQALGQGPQFIFQYYEEEERQRGNFPDRFSGHQFPNYSSELNVNALLLGDSALYLCASSSYRYEQYFGPGTRLTVT.

This clonotype came up many times. V and J are TRBV6-2 or TRBV6-3 and TRBJ1-2; D unresolved. In germline, CDR1 is MNHEY, CDR2 SVGEGT. This CDR3 comprises 15 residues. V was cut by 5 bases and J by 4 bases, with 17 bases left in between. CDR3 protein: CASSPTSTYSYGYTF. DNA of the CDR3: TGTGCCAGCAGTCCGACGAGCACCTATAGCTATGGCTACACCTTC.

V usage is TRBV10-3 and J usage is TRBJ2-7, with 8 bases aligning to TRBD2. J was trimmed by 0 bases and V by 10 bases; bases with no gene match: 2. Looked up from germline, CDR1 is ENHRY and CDR2 is SYGVKD. This CDR3 has 12 residues. The CDR3 is CATGGPSYEQYF. DNA of the CDR3: TGTGCCACGGGGGGGCCCTCCTACGAGCAGTACTTC.

This clonotype was seen a handful of times. The chain links TRBV5-4 to TRBJ2-3; TRBD1 matches 10 bases. The germline V gene encodes CDR1 SGHNT and CDR2 YYREEE (reference sequence). This CDR3 is built from 15 residues. V dropped 0 bases and J dropped 4; count of bases not matched to a gene: 2. CDR3 amino acids: CASSLGGTGADTQYF. As DNA, the CDR3 is TGTGCCAGCAGCTTGGGTGGGACAGGGGCAGATACGCAGTATTTT.

This clonotype was counted ten times or more. V and J are TRBV6-2 or TRBV6-3 and TRBJ2-6; possible D gene TRBD1, 6 bases. This CDR3 has 15 amino acids. V dropped 4 bases and J dropped 0 bases, with 7 bases sitting between them. Germline values: CDR1 MNHEY, CDR2 SVGEGT. CDR3: CASSWDNSGANVLTF. In DNA, the CDR3 is TGTGCCAGCAGTTGGGACAACTCTGGGGCCAACGTCCTGACTTTC.

V is TRBV19 and J is TRBJ2-2; D gene ambiguous. From germline, CDR1 is LNHDA and CDR2 SQIVND (reference sequence). The CDR3 has 12 residues. Trimming took off 3 bases at V and 5 bases at J, with 4 bases between the two ends. CDR3 loop: CASSIWTGELFF. The CDR3 coding sequence is TGTGCCAGTAGTATTTGGACCGGGGAGCTGTTTTTT.

This clonotype showed up just a few times. The V gene is TRBV30, the J gene TRBJ2-1; D call uncertain. The V gene's germline CDR1 is GTSNPN and CDR2 SVGIG (reference sequence). CDR3 length: 14 residues. The ends were cut back, 0 bases at V and 7 bases at J, with 13 bases in the middle. CDR3 amino acids: CAWSVYQDVNEQFF. CDR3 nucleotides: TGTGCCTGGAGTGTTTACCAGGACGTTAATGAGCAGTTCTTC.

The V call is TRBV5-1, the J call TRBJ2-1; 8 positions match TRBD1. CDR3 length equals 17 residues. After removal of 0 bases from V and 12 bases from J, the junction contained 17 bases not matched to a gene. Germline V gives CDR1 SGHRS, CDR2 YFSETQ. The CDR3 DNA reads as TGCGCCAGCAGCTTGGCCCCCCCGGGACAGGACCCCGAGGGGCAGTTCTTC. It translates to CASSLAPPGQDPEGQFF. The full variable domain, rest sourced from reference TRBV5-1 and TRBJ2-1, is KAGVTQTPRYLIKTRGQQVTLSCSPISGHRSVSWYQQTPGQGLQFLFEYFSETQRNKGNFPGRFSGRQFSNSRSEMNVSTLELGDSALYLCASSLAPPGQDPEGQFFGPGTRLTVL.

In this sample, this clonotype turned up many times. The chain links TRBV11-2 to TRBJ2-5; possibly TRBD2 for D (6 bases). CDR3 length: 14 amino acids. Between the trimmed V and J ends, which lost 8 bases and 4 bases, there was a span of 17 bases. CDR1 is SGHAT and CDR2 is FQNNGV in the germline V gene. CDR3 protein: CASSGTGVGETQYF. The CDR3 region has the DNA TGTGCCAGCTCAGGAACGGGGGTTGGAGAGACCCAGTACTTC.

This chain connects TRBV10-1 to TRBJ2-1; no definite D call. Trimming removed 10 bases at V and 5 bases at J, with 18 bases between. Germline lookup yields CDR1 WNHNN and CDR2 SYGVQD (reference sequence). This CDR3 comprises 14 residues. The DNA of the CDR3 is TGCGCCACCACTGGAGTCCGAGTAAACAATGAGCAGTTCTTC. It codes for CATTGVRVNNEQFF.

This clonotype was detected only a few times. The chain's CDR3 is CGAGGRLGSYEQYF. CDR3 nucleotide sequence: TGTGGCGCCGGGGGGCGGCTAGGTTCCTACGAGCAGTACTTC. This chain uses TRBV6-1 with TRBJ2-7; D possibly corresponds to TRBD2 (7 bases). Germline loops: CDR1 MNHNS, CDR2 SASEGT. There are 14 residues in the CDR3.

This clonotype was recorded many times. The chain combines TRBV29-1 with TRBJ1-2; D is unclear. Germline-derived CDR1 and CDR2 are SQVTM and ANQGSEA. CDR3 size: 14 residues. V was shortened by 4 bases and J by 3 bases, with 15 bases between the two germline ends. This CDR3 reads CSVAPGETYYGYTF. The CDR3 DNA is TGCAGCGTTGCCCCCGGGGAAACCTACTATGGCTACACCTTC.

This clonotype has more than one count but fewer than ten. The CDR3 loop is CSALLRGRGEAFF. As DNA, the CDR3 is TGCAGTGCTCTTCTACGGGGGCGCGGTGAAGCTTTCTTT. The rearrangement uses TRBV20-1 and TRBJ1-1; tentatively, D is TRBD1 (6 bases). The CDR3 consists of 13 residues. CDR1 is DFQATT, CDR2 SNEGSKA, per germline (reference sequence). Between the trimmed V and J ends, which lost 5 bases and 7 bases, there was a span of 17 bases.

The chain carries TRBV5-4 and TRBJ2-3; D remains unclear. V was cut by 2 bases and J by 3 bases, with 13 bases left in between. The CDR3 consists of 15 residues. Germline CDR1 is SGHNT and CDR2 is YYREEE (reference sequence). In DNA, the CDR3 is TGTGCCAGCAGCTTATCTGGTAAGAAGACAGATACGCAGTATTTT. This gives the protein CASSLSGKKTDTQYF.

On this clonotype itself: The conserved final phenylalanine or tryptophan is absent from the CDR3, which likely points to a read error. The rearrangement uses TRBV7-9 and TRBJ1-1; D perhaps matches TRBD1 (5 bases). The CDR3 has 15 residues. CDR1 and CDR2 (germline): SEHNR, FQNEAQ (reference sequence). The CDR3, as DNA: TGTGCCCGCAGCTCCGCGAGGGACGTCGCTTTTGAAGCTTTCCTT. Translation gives CARSSARDVAFEAFL.

The chain recombines TRBV18 with TRBJ1-4, with D uncertain. This CDR3 comprises 15 residues. Germline-derived CDR1 and CDR2 are KGHSH and LQKENI. V lost 8 bases and J lost 4, with 17 bases in between. The CDR3 protein is CASRPGGRLNEKLFF. CDR3 nucleotides: TGTGCCAGCCGCCCCGGAGGGCGACTTAATGAAAAACTGTTTTTT.

This clonotype occurred many times. The chain recombines TRBV11-2 with TRBJ2-7, with 11 bases lining up with TRBD2. J gave up 5 bases and V 4 bases, and 13 bases lay outside the gene matches. CDR3 length: 17 amino acids. Germline V gives CDR1 SGHAT, CDR2 FQNNGV. The CDR3: CASSSQQTSGSGNEQYF. The CDR3 nucleotides are TGTGCCAGCAGCTCCCAGCAAACTAGCGGGAGCGGCAACGAGCAGTACTTC.

The table lists this clonotype with a few counts. In DNA form, the CDR3 reads TGTGCCAGTAGTAGCAGAAGCTCCTACAATGAGCAGTTCTTC. Translated, it gives CASSSRSSYNEQFF. The chain is built from TRBV19 and TRBJ2-1; D unclear. Germline CDR1 and CDR2: LNHDA and SQIVND (reference sequence). V lost 4 bases and J 0 bases, leaving 7 bases between the germline ends. CDR3 length equals 14 residues.

This clonotype has a count of ten or more. The V and J genes are TRBV6-2 or TRBV6-3 and TRBJ2-7, with D tentatively TRBD1 or TRBD2 (5 bases each). The germline V gene has CDR1 MNHEY and CDR2 SVGEGT. The CDR3 length is 17 residues. V lost 4 bases to trimming and J lost 2 bases, with 21 bases between them. The CDR3 DNA is TGTGCCAGCAGTTCTTTCCCGACTCGGGACCCCACCTACGAGCAGTACTTC. The encoded protein is CASSSFPTRDPTYEQYF.

This clonotype was seen repeatedly, ten times or more. This sequence joins TRBV3-1 and TRBJ2-3; TRBD2 matches at 7 bases. V dropped 4 bases and J dropped 4; count of bases not matched to a gene: 5. Germline CDR1 LGHDT, CDR2 YNNKEL (reference sequence). The CDR3 consists of 14 residues. The CDR3 nucleotides are TGTGCCAGCAGCCGGTGGCTAGCGGCAGATACGCAGTATTTT. Protein: CASSRWLAADTQYF.